Below are 25 T cell receptor beta chains sequenced from a single sample in a study of spatial heterogeneity in lung cancer. Indicated time point: sample taken at primary tumor resection. Whole RNA came from tumor, nontumor lung or frozen PBMC and was sequenced without being sorted. TCRdb re-derived calls from the 5' RACE reads in MiXCR, one entry per CDR3 protein. The sample consists of tens of thousands of distinct CDR3 sequences, 15% to 20% of them appearing once. This sample comprised PBMCs, obtained at surgery. Receptor source: a male donor with early-stage non-small cell lung cancer.

The chain employs TRBV11-3 and TRBJ2-3, with D perhaps TRBD2 (5 bases). The CDR3 consists of 14 residues. Germline V gene sequence: CDR1 SGHNT, CDR2 YENEEA. V lost 5 bases and J lost 5, with 14 bases in between. Written as DNA, the CDR3 is TGTGCCAGCAGCCCACGGGGTCGGAGAGATACGCAGTATTTT. Protein sequence: CASSPRGRRDTQYF.

This chain joins TRBV6-2 or TRBV6-3 and TRBJ2-3, with TRBD2 identical over 8 bases. Germline V gives CDR1 MNHEY, CDR2 SVGEGT. V lost 8 bases to trimming and J lost 5 bases; unmatched junction nucleotides: 15. The CDR3 totals 16 residues. CDR3: CASHRSVTSGGDTQYF. CDR3 DNA sequence: TGTGCCAGCCATCGAAGCGTTACTAGCGGTGGAGATACGCAGTATTTT.

Only a few counts were recorded for this clonotype. This chain uses TRBV29-1 with TRBJ2-2; D may be TRBD1 or TRBD2 (5 bases each). CDR3 size: 14 residues. Trimming left V 5 bases short and J 0 bases short, with 10 bases between. Looked up from germline, CDR1 is SQVTM and CDR2 is ANQGSEA. DNA for the CDR3: TGCAGCGTTCTACGGGGCTCGAACACCGGGGAGCTGTTTTTT. As protein: CSVLRGSNTGELFF.

J is TRBJ2-2 and V is TRBV12-3 or TRBV12-4, with TRBD2 as a possible D gene (6 bases). V lost 6 bases to trimming and J lost 3 bases, with 14 bases between them. CDR3 length: 15 residues. Here the CDR3 reads CASSPPGLYTGELFF. The CDR3 nucleotides read TGTGCCAGCAGCCCTCCGGGACTCTACACCGGGGAGCTGTTTTTT.

The chain joins TRBV12-3 or TRBV12-4 to TRBJ2-7, with D possibly TRBD1 on 5 matching bases. This CDR3 has 13 residues. Trimming left V 5 bases short and J 10 bases short, with 18 bases between. CDR3 in amino acids: CASSRQSDTRQYF. The DNA for the CDR3 is TGTGCCAGCAGTCGACAGAGTGATACGAGACAGTACTTC.

This clonotype was found a few times. The chain couples TRBV6-1 to TRBJ2-7; D tentatively reads TRBD1 or TRBD2 (6 bases each). V shed 5 bases and J shed 5 bases, with 13 bases lying between them. This CDR3 contains 13 residues. The germline CDR1 and CDR2 sequences are MNHNS and SASEGT. DNA for the CDR3: TGTGCCAGCAGTAAGTGGGGGGCAAACGAGCAGTACTTC. Translating gives CASSKWGANEQYF.

The V call is TRBV29-1, the J call TRBJ2-7, with 8 positions matching TRBD1. The V gene's germline CDR1 is SQVTM and CDR2 ANQGSEA. Trimming removed 0 bases from V and 3 bases from J; junction bases left unmatched: 7. CDR3 size: 15 residues. CDR3 sequence reads: CSVEDWRTGFYEQYF. CDR3 in DNA: TGCAGCGTTGAAGATTGGAGGACAGGGTTCTACGAGCAGTACTTC.

This clonotype was observed a few times. V usage is TRBV12-3 or TRBV12-4 and J usage is TRBJ1-1, with 7 bases fitting TRBD1. V shed 5 bases, J shed 7 bases, and the junction held 7 bases outside the gene matches. The CDR3 is 13 residues long. CDR3 bases: TGTGCCAGCAGTAGGGACAGTAACCTTGAAGCTTTCTTT. Translating it yields CASSRDSNLEAFF.

The chain has TRBV19 and TRBJ2-3; TRBD2 might be the D (6 bases). CDR3 length: 14 residues. In germline, CDR1 is LNHDA, CDR2 SQIVND (reference sequence). V lost 3 bases and J lost 2, with 9 bases in between. This chain's CDR3 is CASSMGGATDTQYF. Here the CDR3 DNA reads TGTGCCAGTAGTATGGGCGGGGCCACAGATACGCAGTATTTT.

In the case of this clonotype: This clone may be a read error of a much larger clone one base away. This sequence joins TRBV5-1 and TRBJ1-6, with 7 bases fitting TRBD1. In germline, CDR1 is SGHRS, CDR2 YFSETQ. The CDR3 consists of 14 residues. The DNA of the CDR3 is TGCGTCAGCAGCCCACAGGGGACGGGTTCACCCCTCCACTTT. This translates into CVSSPQGTGSPLHF.

This chain connects TRBV5-5 to TRBJ2-5; no clear D. With 0 bases removed from V and 2 bases from J, the gap between germline ends came to 8 bases. The CDR3 contains 14 residues. CDR1 SGHKS and CDR2 YYEKEE come from the germline V gene (reference sequence). The CDR3 here is CASSLGNFQETQYF. The DNA of the CDR3 is TGTGCCAGCAGCTTGGGGAATTTTCAAGAGACCCAGTACTTC.

The rearrangement links TRBV28 to TRBJ1-6; D is uncertain. Trimming removed 6 bases from V and 10 bases from J, with 16 bases in between. CDR1 MDHEN and CDR2 SYDVKM come from the germline V gene. This CDR3 contains 14 residues. CDR3 DNA: TGTGCCAGCAGCGTTAGGACCCTATTATCACCCCTCCACTTT. This gives the protein CASSVRTLLSPLHF.

This clonotype was counted between two and nine times. This rearrangement joins TRBV5-1 to TRBJ1-1, with TRBD1 identical over 10 bases. The CDR3 has 14 amino acids. Per the germline V gene, CDR1 is SGHRS and CDR2 is YFSETQ. With 3 bases clipped from V and 4 bases from J, the junction kept 3 bases outside the gene matches. The CDR3 DNA is TGCGCCAGCAGCTCGACAGGGGGCTTCACTGAAGCTTTCTTT. Its translation is CASSSTGGFTEAFF. The variable domain in full, completed from reference TRBV5-1 and TRBJ1-1, reads KAGVTQTPRYLIKTRGQQVTLSCSPISGHRSVSWYQQTPGQGLQFLFEYFSETQRNKGNFPGRFSGRQFSNSRSEMNVSTLELGDSALYLCASSSTGGFTEAFFGQGTRLTVV.

This clonotype occurred many times. DNA for the CDR3: TGTGCCAGCAGCTTACAGGAGGAGAACACTGAAGCTTTCTTT. This codes for CASSLQEENTEAFF. The V call is TRBV7-6, the J call TRBJ1-1; D uncertain. V gave up 2 bases and J gave up 1 base, with 8 bases separating them. The germline gives CDR1 SGHVS, CDR2 FNYEAQ. The CDR3 runs 14 residues.

This clonotype was picked up many times. The genes are TRBV2 and TRBJ1-5; D gene ambiguous. Germline V lookup: CDR1 SNHLY, CDR2 FYNNEI. Trimming removed 1 base from V and 3 bases from J, with 7 bases in between. The CDR3 sequence is 14 residues long. The DNA of the CDR3 is TGTGCCAGCAGTGAAGTCAGTTCCAATCAGCCCCAGCATTTT. This translates into CASSEVSSNQPQHF.

The chain combines TRBV12-3 or TRBV12-4 with TRBJ2-7, with D possibly being TRBD2 (6 bases). This CDR3 is built from 15 residues. Trimming left V 3 bases short and J 5 bases short, with 17 bases between. CDR3 sequence reads: CASSLNQGGIDEQYF. The CDR3, as DNA: TGTGCCAGCAGTTTGAACCAGGGAGGCATCGACGAGCAGTACTTC.

This clonotype was counted only a few times. This chain uses TRBV6-5 with TRBJ2-2; 14 nucleotides match TRBD2. The CDR3 runs 19 residues. Trimming removed 0 bases from V and 0 bases from J; junction bases left unmatched: 3. Germline CDR1 MNHEY, CDR2 SVGAGI. This chain's CDR3 is CASSYSGLAGEANTGELFF. The DNA of the CDR3 is TGTGCCAGCAGTTACTCGGGACTAGCGGGGGAAGCGAACACCGGGGAGCTGTTTTTT.

This clonotype was counted at least ten times. The chain combines TRBV4-3 with TRBJ1-4; 7 nucleotides match TRBD1. This CDR3 comprises 14 residues. The V gene's germline CDR1 is LGHNA and CDR2 YSLEER. V shed 3 bases, J shed 6 bases, and the junction held 4 bases outside the gene matches. CDR3 sequence: CASSHGTEDEKLFF. Written as DNA, the CDR3 is TGCGCCAGCAGCCACGGGACAGAAGATGAAAAACTGTTTTTT.

This chain uses TRBV9 with TRBJ2-1; TRBD2 aligns across 12 bases. The ends lost 5 bases at V and 4 bases at J; junction bases unmatched: 4. The CDR3 runs to 15 residues. The V gene's germline CDR1 is SGDLS and CDR2 YYNGEE. The CDR3 DNA follows: TGTGCCAGCAGTGCTACTAGCGGGGGGTACAATGAGCAGTTCTTC. Translated, it gives CASSATSGGYNEQFF.

As for this clonotype: This may be a read error: a much more frequent sequence differs by one nucleotide. The rearrangement joins TRBV28 to TRBJ2-1, with 7 bases matching TRBD1. The V segment lost 5 bases and the J segment 2 bases; nucleotides outside the gene matches: 9. The length of the CDR3 is 16 residues. CDR1 is MDHEN, CDR2 SYDVKM, per germline. CDR3 protein: CASSMRGTAPYNEQFF. For the CDR3, the DNA is TGTGCCAGCAGTATGCGAGGGACAGCGCCCTACAATGAGCAGTTCTTC.

There are a few counts of this clonotype. The chain joins TRBV12-3 or TRBV12-4 to TRBJ2-5; TRBD2 aligns across 11 bases. V lost 6 bases and J lost 4; bases outside the gene matches: 16. This CDR3 is 18 amino acids long. CDR3 nucleotide sequence: TGTGCCAGCAGCCACGGGCGCCGGGGACTAGCGGCGCGAGAGACCCAGTACTTC. Its translation is CASSHGRRGLAARETQYF.

This clonotype showed up many times. This rearrangement joins TRBV3-1 to TRBJ2-7; the D gene is possibly TRBD1 (5 bases). The CDR3 extends over 13 amino acids. V was cut by 2 bases and J by 2 bases, with 7 bases left in between. Germline V CDR1 and CDR2: LGHDT, YNNKEL (reference sequence). In DNA, the CDR3 is TGTGCCAGCAGCCAATCAGGGCCCTACGAGCAGTACTTC. This gives the protein CASSQSGPYEQYF.

This clonotype is medium-sized within its sample. In DNA, the CDR3 is TGCAGCGGAGACAGGGGGATGAACACTGAAGCTTTCTTT. This encodes CSGDRGMNTEAFF. This chain connects TRBV29-1 to TRBJ1-1, with 9 bases identical to TRBD1. Losses at the gene ends were 7 bases for V and 0 bases for J; bases not matched to a gene: 3. Germline CDR1 SQVTM, CDR2 ANQGSEA. The CDR3 extends over 13 amino acids.

In this sample, this clonotype turned up a few times. The chain combines TRBV7-8 with TRBJ2-6, with D perhaps TRBD1 or TRBD2 (5 bases each). CDR1 and CDR2 (germline): SGHVS, FQNEAQ. The CDR3 loop spans 16 amino acids. Trimming shortened V by 1 base and J by 1 base, and 8 bases separated the two germline ends. CDR3 region: CASSLGWGSGANVLTF. Written as DNA, the CDR3 is TGTGCCAGCAGCTTAGGATGGGGGTCTGGGGCCAACGTCCTGACTTTC.

The chain is built from TRBV20-1 and TRBJ2-5; 10 bases align to TRBD2. CDR3 length: 18 amino acids. From germline, CDR1 is DFQATT and CDR2 SNEGSKA (reference sequence). J lost 2 bases, V lost 0 bases, and 12 bases had no gene match. Written as DNA, the CDR3 is TGCAGTGCTAGAGATCAGGGTATAGCGGGGGGTTGGCAAGAGACCCAGTACTTC. Its translation: CSARDQGIAGGWQETQYF.